The sequence of this T cell receptor (beta chain) was determined in a study of shared clonotypes between healthy human individuals. Clones were read by immunoSEQ multiplex PCR, and TCRdb kept only the in-frame ones, dropping some. The profile shows roughly 2,000,000 clones, approximately 92% of them singletons. It was CD45RO-negative cells, positively selected for CCR7, that made up naive CD8 cells, with terminally differentiated effector memory CD45RA+ cells excluded. The V gene lost 8 bases and the J gene lost 8 bases, with 11 bases spanning the gap. In germline, CDR1 is MDHEN, CDR2 SYDVKM. The CDR3 is 11 residues long.

The chain couples TRBV28 to TRBJ2-3; D assignment may be TRBD1 or TRBD2 (5 bases each). Material: naive CD8+ T cells from PBMCs. The TCR sequence derives from a man younger than 35 in good health. Some clones in this sample may be carry-over from other donors' samples. CDR3 in DNA: TGTGCCAGCGGGACCGTTGGTACGCAGTATTTT. This encodes CASGTVGTQYF. Full variable domain (remainder filled in from reference TRBV28 and TRBJ2-3): DVKVTQSSRYLVKRTGEKVFLECVQDMDHENMFWYRQDPGLGLRLIYFSYDVKMKEKGDIPEGYSVSREKKERFSLILESASTNQTSMYLCASGTVGTQYFGPGTRLTVL.